Listed below are T cell receptor beta chains from one sample, sequenced in a study of cytomegalovirus exposure and HLA in healthy donors. Assay: immunoSEQ multiplex PCR; the TCRdb copy retains only in-frame clones and omits some. The sample yields roughly 150,000 clones, less than 10% seen once. Sequencing was performed on PBMCs. Every receptor here comes from a male donor in good health and CMV-seronegative. Both conserved end residues are part of each CDR3. Fields, in order: CDR3 protein, CDR3 DNA, clone size, D gene, J gene, V gene. A D gene is named only where the DNA matches it firmly. The size entry is marked missing in some rows and otherwise reads once, few, many or a size class.

CDR3aa: CASSSSGIQETQYF; CDR3nt: TGCGCCAGCAGCTCATCAGGAATTCAAGAGACCCAGTACTTC; abundance: few; d_gene: .; j_gene: TRBJ2-5; v_gene: TRBV5-1
CDR3aa: CASSQDRSGDQFF; CDR3nt: TGCGCCAGCAGCCAAGATAGGAGCGGGGACCAGTTCTTC; abundance: .; d_gene: TRBD2; j_gene: TRBJ2-1; v_gene: TRBV4-3
CDR3aa: CASSLPGTGAYEQYF; CDR3nt: TGTGCCAGCAGTTTACCAGGGACAGGTGCCTACGAGCAGTACTTC; abundance: .; d_gene: TRBD1; j_gene: TRBJ2-7; v_gene: TRBV28
CDR3aa: CASCVKGGYNSPLHF; CDR3nt: TGTGCCAGCTGCGTAAAGGGGGGGTATAATTCACCCCTCCACTTT; abundance: .; d_gene: .; j_gene: TRBJ1-6; v_gene: TRBV28
CDR3aa: CASSPGQYNSPLHF; CDR3nt: TGTGCCAGCAGCCCCGGACAGTATAATTCACCCCTCCACTTT; abundance: few; d_gene: .; j_gene: TRBJ1-6; v_gene: TRBV9
CDR3aa: CASSLPQAGLAPTGELFF; CDR3nt: TGTGCCAGCAGTTTACCCCAGGCTGGTCTAGCCCCCACCGGGGAGCTGTTTTTT; abundance: .; d_gene: .; j_gene: TRBJ2-2; v_gene: TRBV28
CDR3aa: CASSVTGLSEAFF; CDR3nt: TGTGCCAGCAGCGTCACAGGGTTGAGTGAAGCTTTCTTT; abundance: few; d_gene: .; j_gene: TRBJ1-1; v_gene: TRBV9
CDR3aa: CATLGGTANTGELFF; CDR3nt: TGTGCCACCCTAGGAGGGACAGCGAACACCGGGGAGCTGTTTTTT; abundance: .; d_gene: .; j_gene: TRBJ2-2; v_gene: TRBV6-5
CDR3aa: CASNAGTSAEDEQFF; CDR3nt: TGTGCCAGCAACGCGGGGACTAGCGCCGAGGATGAGCAGTTCTTC; abundance: .; d_gene: TRBD2; j_gene: TRBJ2-1; v_gene: TRBV28
CDR3aa: CASSFRTSGNYEQYF; CDR3nt: TGTGCCAGCAGCTTTCGGACTAGCGGGAACTACGAGCAGTACTTC; abundance: .; d_gene: TRBD2; j_gene: TRBJ2-7; v_gene: TRBV7-8
CDR3aa: CASSLSSSAGQETQYF; CDR3nt: TGTGCCAGCAGCTTATCGAGTTCAGCGGGCCAAGAGACCCAGTACTTC; abundance: few; d_gene: .; j_gene: TRBJ2-5; v_gene: TRBV7-3
CDR3aa: CASSSVDRNYEQYF; CDR3nt: TGTGCCAGCAGCTCCGTCGACAGGAACTACGAGCAGTACTTC; abundance: .; d_gene: .; j_gene: TRBJ2-7; v_gene: TRBV7-9
CDR3aa: CASRVSATEAFF; CDR3nt: TGTGCCAGCAGGGTGTCAGCGACTGAAGCTTTCTTT; abundance: .; d_gene: .; j_gene: TRBJ1-1; v_gene: TRBV28
CDR3aa: CASRESASGRSNNGQFF; CDR3nt: TGTGCCAGTAGAGAGTCGGCTAGCGGGAGATCAAACAATGGGCAGTTCTTC; abundance: once; d_gene: TRBD2; j_gene: TRBJ2-1; v_gene: TRBV19
CDR3aa: CASSRATDTTQETQYF; CDR3nt: TGCGCCAGCAGCCGAGCTACCGACACCACACAAGAGACCCAGTACTTC; abundance: .; d_gene: .; j_gene: TRBJ2-5; v_gene: TRBV4-1
CDR3aa: CSQLAQGGTEAFF; CDR3nt: TGCAGCCAGCTTGCTCAGGGGGGCACTGAAGCTTTCTTT; abundance: few; d_gene: TRBD1; j_gene: TRBJ1-1; v_gene: TRBV29-1
CDR3aa: CASSQGGLAGPYEQYF; CDR3nt: TGTGCCAGCAGCCAAGGAGGACTAGCGGGGCCCTACGAGCAGTACTTC; abundance: few; d_gene: TRBD2; j_gene: TRBJ2-7; v_gene: TRBV4-2
CDR3aa: CASSQGWSSYEQYF; CDR3nt: TGTGCCAGCAGCCAAGGCTGGAGCTCCTACGAGCAGTACTTC; abundance: few; d_gene: .; j_gene: TRBJ2-7; v_gene: TRBV4-2
CDR3aa: CASSQETGGRTDTQYF; CDR3nt: TGCGCCAGCAGCCAAGAGACAGGGGGTCGCACAGATACGCAGTATTTT; abundance: .; d_gene: TRBD1; j_gene: TRBJ2-3; v_gene: TRBV4-3
CDR3aa: CASSYRGPYNSPLHF; CDR3nt: TGTGCCAGCAGTTACAGGGGCCCTTATAATTCACCCCTCCACTTT; abundance: .; d_gene: .; j_gene: TRBJ1-6; v_gene: TRBV6-5
CDR3aa: CASSVSSLAGGTSTDTQYF; CDR3nt: TGTGCCAGCAGCGTTTCATCTCTAGCGGGAGGTACTAGCACAGATACGCAGTATTTT; abundance: .; d_gene: TRBD2; j_gene: TRBJ2-3; v_gene: TRBV9
CDR3aa: CASSWGGGRDNEQFF; CDR3nt: TGTGCCAGCAGCTGGGGGGGTGGTAGGGACAATGAGCAGTTCTTC; abundance: few; d_gene: TRBD2; j_gene: TRBJ2-1; v_gene: TRBV5-4
CDR3aa: CASSYLAQGATGELFF; CDR3nt: TGTGCCAGCAGTTACCTCGCGCAGGGGGCCACCGGGGAGCTGTTTTTT; abundance: few; d_gene: TRBD1; j_gene: TRBJ2-2; v_gene: TRBV6-5
CDR3aa: CASSPGLAGENEQYF; CDR3nt: TGCGCCAGCAGCCCCGGTCTAGCGGGAGAAAACGAGCAGTACTTC; abundance: few; d_gene: TRBD2; j_gene: TRBJ2-7; v_gene: TRBV4-3
CDR3aa: CASSLTSAGDTQYF; CDR3nt: TGTGCCAGCAGCTTAACTAGCGCTGGAGATACGCAGTATTTT; abundance: .; d_gene: TRBD2; j_gene: TRBJ2-3; v_gene: TRBV11-2
CDR3aa: CASSDGTGNYGYTF; CDR3nt: TGTGCCAGCAGCGATGGGACAGGCAACTATGGCTACACCTTC; abundance: .; d_gene: TRBD1; j_gene: TRBJ1-2; v_gene: TRBV9
CDR3aa: CASSPGSRRGTYEQYF; CDR3nt: TGTGCCAGCTCACCAGGGAGTAGGAGGGGTACCTACGAGCAGTACTTC; abundance: .; d_gene: .; j_gene: TRBJ2-7; v_gene: TRBV18
CDR3aa: CASSFSSYEQYF; CDR3nt: TGTGCAAGCAGTTTCAGTTCGTACGAGCAGTACTTC; abundance: .; d_gene: .; j_gene: TRBJ2-7; v_gene: TRBV6-6
CDR3aa: CASSGTQYEQYF; CDR3nt: TGTGCCAGCAGCGGGACACAATACGAGCAGTACTTC; abundance: few; d_gene: .; j_gene: TRBJ2-7; v_gene: TRBV7-9
CDR3aa: CASSLELYRGAEQFF; CDR3nt: TGTGCCAGCAGCTTGGAGTTATACAGGGGCGCCGAGCAGTTCTTC; abundance: few; d_gene: TRBD1; j_gene: TRBJ2-1; v_gene: TRBV5-4
CDR3aa: CALTLPPGATGELFF; CDR3nt: TGTGCCTTGACCCTCCCACCAGGGGCGACCGGGGAGCTGTTTTTT; abundance: .; d_gene: .; j_gene: TRBJ2-2; v_gene: TRBV30
CDR3aa: CASSLASGENTQYF; CDR3nt: TGCGCCAGCAGCTTGGCTAGCGGGGAGAATACGCAGTATTTT; abundance: .; d_gene: TRBD2; j_gene: TRBJ2-3; v_gene: TRBV5-1
CDR3aa: CASSATGSGANVLTF; CDR3nt: TGTGCCAGCAGCGCAACAGGGTCTGGGGCCAACGTCCTGACTTTC; abundance: few; d_gene: .; j_gene: TRBJ2-6; v_gene: TRBV9
CDR3aa: CASSQDGTYNSPLHF; CDR3nt: TGCGCCAGCAGCCAGGACGGGACCTATAATTCACCCCTCCACTTT; abundance: few; d_gene: .; j_gene: TRBJ1-6; v_gene: TRBV5-1
CDR3aa: CASSLLRETFYNEQFF; CDR3nt: TGCGCCAGCAGCTTATTACGGGAGACCTTCTACAATGAGCAGTTCTTC; abundance: .; d_gene: .; j_gene: TRBJ2-1; v_gene: TRBV5-1
CDR3aa: CASSAIGRGAGEQFF; CDR3nt: TGTGCCAGCAGTGCGATAGGGAGGGGGGCCGGTGAGCAGTTCTTC; abundance: .; d_gene: .; j_gene: TRBJ2-1; v_gene: TRBV2
CDR3aa: CASSLDPGQGFSGYTF; CDR3nt: TGTGCCAGCAGCTTAGATCCGGGACAGGGTTTCAGTGGCTACACCTTC; abundance: few; d_gene: TRBD1; j_gene: TRBJ1-2; v_gene: TRBV5-4
CDR3aa: CASSLTLRGGTRWSYEQYF; CDR3nt: TGTGCCAGCAGTTTGACCCTTAGGGGCGGGACTAGGTGGTCCTACGAGCAGTACTTC; abundance: .; d_gene: TRBD2; j_gene: TRBJ2-7; v_gene: TRBV28
CDR3aa: CASSLTEHGYTF; CDR3nt: TGTGCCAGCAGTTTGACGGAGCATGGCTACACCTTC; abundance: .; d_gene: .; j_gene: TRBJ1-2; v_gene: TRBV28
CDR3aa: CARGLAGPYEQYF; CDR3nt: TGTGCCAGGGGACTAGCGGGGCCCTACGAGCAGTACTTC; abundance: few; d_gene: TRBD2; j_gene: TRBJ2-7; v_gene: TRBV9